Listed below are T cell receptor beta chains from one sample, sequenced in a study of healthy donors' naive CD4 and CD8 T cells. From the reads, TCRdb called clonotypes with MiXCR, one entry per CDR3 protein. This table holds 200,000 or so distinct CDR3 sequences, nearly 75% found once. Specimen: naive CD4+ and CD8+ T cells sorted from blood, pooled from several donors. The source is a pool of human donors in good health; the sample pools cells from several healthy donors. Both conserved end residues are part of each CDR3. Fields, in order: V gene, clone size, J gene, D gene, CDR3 DNA, CDR3 protein. A D gene is named only where the DNA matches it firmly. A clone size is listed for some rows: how often the clone was seen (once, few, many), or a class if it is expanded.

>TRBV29-1|.|TRBJ2-7|TRBD2
TGCAGCGTTGACGGACTAGCGGACAGCTCCTACGAGCAGTACTTC
CSVDGLADSSYEQYF
>TRBV19|.|TRBJ2-7|.
TGTGCCAGTAGCCGAGAGGGGACCTACGAGCAGTACTTC
CASSREGTYEQYF
>TRBV6-5|.|TRBJ2-7|TRBD1
TGTGCCAGCGGCCTCGGACAGGTCTACGAGCAGTACTTC
CASGLGQVYEQYF
>TRBV29-1|.|TRBJ1-1|.
TGCAGCGTTGAGGGAGACTTCACTGAAGCTTTCTTT
CSVEGDFTEAFF
>TRBV29-1|few|TRBJ1-2|.
TGCAGCGTTGAGTCAGGCCTTCTCTATGGCTACACCTTC
CSVESGLLYGYTF
>TRBV27|.|TRBJ2-5|.
TGTGCCAGCAGTGTTCGACCCGGGACACCCTGGCTAGAGACCCAGTACTTC
CASSVRPGTPWLETQYF
>TRBV6-2/TRBV6-3|.|TRBJ2-5|.
TGTGCCAGCTCCCCGGTAGAGACCCAGTACTTC
CASSPVETQYF
>TRBV29-1|once|TRBJ1-2|.
TGCAGCGTTGAGACGGACAGATGGGTGTATGGCTACACCTTC
CSVETDRWVYGYTF
>TRBV19|.|TRBJ2-7|TRBD2
TGTGCCAGTAGTACAGCGGGGGGCTACGAGCAGTACTTC
CASSTAGGYEQYF
>TRBV6-1|.|TRBJ2-2|.
TGTGCCAGCAGACCAGTCCCGGGGTGGGGAATCACCGGGGAGCTGTTTTTT
CASRPVPGWGITGELFF
>TRBV6-2/TRBV6-3|.|TRBJ2-1|.
TGTGCCAGCAGTTACTCGACCGGAACCTACAATGAGCAGTTCTTC
CASSYSTGTYNEQFF
>TRBV20-1|.|TRBJ2-7|TRBD1
TGCAGTGCTAATAATCCGGGACAGGGTTCCTACGAGCAGTACTTC
CSANNPGQGSYEQYF
>TRBV6-5|.|TRBJ2-1|TRBD2
TGTGCCAGCAGCCAGAGGACTAGCGGAGCCTACAATGAGCAGTTCTTC
CASSQRTSGAYNEQFF
>TRBV19|.|TRBJ2-2|.
TGTGCCAGTACCACCCTGGGCCCCGCGAACACCGGGGAGCTGTTTTTT
CASTTLGPANTGELFF
>TRBV27|.|TRBJ2-7|TRBD2
TGTGCCAGCAGTTCCCAATCTCCCGGGACTAGTGGCTACGAGCAGTACTTC
CASSSQSPGTSGYEQYF
>TRBV29-1|.|TRBJ1-4|.
TGCAGCGCAACTAGTAGTCCAGAAAAACTGTTTTTT
CSATSSPEKLFF
>TRBV29-1|few|TRBJ2-1|.
TGCAGCGTCCTCAGCGGGACATTTTACAATGAGCAGTTCTTC
CSVLSGTFYNEQFF
>TRBV19|.|TRBJ2-1|TRBD1
TGTGCCAGTCGGGACAGGGGGCGCAACAATGAGCAGTTCTTC
CASRDRGRNNEQFF
>TRBV18|once|TRBJ1-2|.
TGTGCCAGCTCACTGGACCTGACCCGGGTCCAGGGCTACACCTTC
CASSLDLTRVQGYTF
>TRBV19|.|TRBJ2-3|.
TGTGCCAGTAGTATGACGGACGGCGTAGATACGCAGTATTTT
CASSMTDGVDTQYF
>TRBV10-3|.|TRBJ2-5|.
TGTGCCATCAGTGAGTCGACAGATCCCGCATGGGAGACCCAGTACTTC
CAISESTDPAWETQYF
>TRBV19|.|TRBJ2-3|.
TGTGCCAGTAGTATAGGACTACCCACAGATACGCAGTATTTT
CASSIGLPTDTQYF
>TRBV29-1|.|TRBJ2-1|TRBD1
TGCAGCGTCGTCGGACAGGGCCCTTTGTTCTTC
CSVVGQGPLFF
>TRBV5-4|.|TRBJ1-1|.
TGTGCCAGCAGCTTGTACGGAGGGGTGGCGAACACTGAAGCTTTCTTT
CASSLYGGVANTEAFF
>TRBV6-5|.|TRBJ1-3|TRBD1
TGTGCCAGCAAAGGACAGGTTGGAAACACCATATATTTT
CASKGQVGNTIYF
>TRBV6-5|.|TRBJ2-5|.
TGTGCCAGCAGCCCGACACGCCCGGAGACCCAGTACTTC
CASSPTRPETQYF
>TRBV12-3/TRBV12-4|.|TRBJ2-1|.
TGTGCCAGCAGTGACACTAGTGGTTTGAATGAGCAGTTCTTC
CASSDTSGLNEQFF
>TRBV6-5|.|TRBJ1-1|.
TGTGCCAGCAGTTACCTGACCCCGGGGACTGAAGCTTTCTTT
CASSYLTPGTEAFF
>TRBV6-5|.|TRBJ1-1|TRBD1
TGTGCCAGCAGTTACCTCATCATACAGGGGCCGAACACTGAAGCTTTCTTT
CASSYLIIQGPNTEAFF
>TRBV27|once|TRBJ2-1|TRBD2
TGTGCCAGCAGTTTATTCCCGGGGACTAGCGGGAGGACTCCTTTGGATGAGCAGTTCTTC
CASSLFPGTSGRTPLDEQFF
>TRBV27|.|TRBJ1-1|.
TGTGCCAGCAGTTTATCCCGGGGCACTGAAGCTTTCTTT
CASSLSRGTEAFF
>TRBV6-5|.|TRBJ1-2|.
TGTGCCAGCAGTTACAATCCGACGGGGGCTTCGGACGGCTACACCTTC
CASSYNPTGASDGYTF
>TRBV10-3|.|TRBJ2-1|TRBD2
TGTGCCATCAGTGTTGTGACTAGCAGAAATGAGCAGTTCTTC
CAISVVTSRNEQFF
>TRBV27|.|TRBJ2-7|TRBD1
TGTGCCAGCAGCCCTAGACAGGGGGTCTACGAGCAGTACTTC
CASSPRQGVYEQYF
>TRBV27|once|TRBJ1-5|.
TGTGCCAGCAGTTTGGCGGGGGAGAATCAGCCCCAGCATTTT
CASSLAGENQPQHF
>TRBV29-1|.|TRBJ2-7|.
TGCAGCGTTGGGACAGTGCAATACGAGCAGTACTTC
CSVGTVQYEQYF
>TRBV25-1|.|TRBJ2-7|TRBD1
TGTGCCAGCAGTGAATCCTGGGGACAGGGGGCCGCCAACGAGCAGTACTTC
CASSESWGQGAANEQYF
>TRBV29-1|.|TRBJ1-5|.
TGCAGCGTTCACGGGGGTGGTCAGCCCCAGCATTTT
CSVHGGGQPQHF
>TRBV19|.|TRBJ2-5|TRBD2
TGTGCCAGTAGAAATAGCGGGAGGCTCGAGACCCAGTACTTC
CASRNSGRLETQYF
>TRBV29-1|.|TRBJ1-1|.
TGCAGCGTTGAAGGGCAGGGTCGGACTGAAGCTTTCTTT
CSVEGQGRTEAFF
>TRBV29-1|.|TRBJ2-7|TRBD1
TGCAGCGTTGAAGAACCCGGGACAGGACCCTACGAGCAGTACTTC
CSVEEPGTGPYEQYF
>TRBV6-1|.|TRBJ1-5|.
TGTGCCAGCAGTGAAGACAGTGTGTCCCCCCAGCATTTT
CASSEDSVSPQHF
>TRBV20-1|.|TRBJ2-7|TRBD2
TGCAGTGCTAGAAGACCGGGACTAGTAGTATACGAGCAGTACTTC
CSARRPGLVVYEQYF
>TRBV30|.|TRBJ2-1|.
TGTGCCTGGAGGACCGGGAGCTCCTACAATGAGCAGTTCTTC
CAWRTGSSYNEQFF
>TRBV5-1|.|TRBJ2-7|.
TGCGCCAGCAGCTTGGACGGAGGAGGCGGCGAGCAGTACTTC
CASSLDGGGGEQYF
>TRBV27|.|TRBJ1-2|.
TGTGCCAGCAGTTTGGACGGGGGTGGCTATGGCTACACCTTC
CASSLDGGGYGYTF
>TRBV29-1|.|TRBJ1-1|.
TGCAGCGTTGAAGCAGGAGAGGGGAGAACTTTCTTT
CSVEAGEGRTFF
>TRBV4-1|.|TRBJ2-1|TRBD1
TGCGCCAGCAGCCGCCCGGGACAGTCCTACAATGAGCAGTTCTTC
CASSRPGQSYNEQFF
>TRBV19|.|TRBJ2-1|TRBD1
TGTGCCAGTAGTATTGGGGCCCACCGGGACAGCTACAATGAGCAGTTCTTC
CASSIGAHRDSYNEQFF
>TRBV15|.|TRBJ2-5|TRBD2
TGTGCCACCAGCAGTCCCGGGAAGCTAGCGGGCGGGAAGACCCAGTACTTC
CATSSPGKLAGGKTQYF
>TRBV27|.|TRBJ2-7|.
TGTGCCAGCAGTTTATTGCGCAGGGGATACGAGCAGTACTTC
CASSLLRRGYEQYF